This T cell receptor beta chain emerged from a study of blood T cell repertoires in COVID-19. Study as a whole: There were acute and convalescent COVID-19 samples, and they came from the United States, Italy and Spain. The analysed material was cDNA or gDNA that came from T cells, B-cell-depleted T cells, or PBMCs.

The authors' processing: Estimation of nucleated cell counts was performed using reference gene primer amplification. Data came from immunoSEQ multiplex PCR; TCRdb stores just in-frame clones and leaves some out. V and J calls and clone size come straight from that table; D and trimming were deduced from the DNA. The sample comprises roughly 100,000 clones, about four fifths of which are singletons, and under 20% rests with the top ten. The TCR comes from a human donor in a cohort sampled during active COVID-19. Sequencing input: peripheral blood.

DNA of the CDR3: TGTGCCTGGAGTCTAGCGGGAGTAAAGTACGAGCAGTACTTC. It encodes CAWSLAGVKYEQYF. This chain links TRBV30 with TRBJ2-7; TRBD2 agrees at 10 bases. This CDR3 contains 14 residues. Germline CDR1 GTSNPN, CDR2 SVGIG (reference sequence). The V segment lost 2 bases and the J segment 4 bases; nucleotides outside the gene matches: 5. Looking up the rest from reference TRBV30 and TRBJ2-7 gives the full variable domain: SQTIHQWPATLVQPVGSPLSLECTVEGTSNPNLYWYRQAAGRGLQLLFYSVGIGQISSEVPQNLSASRPQDRQFILSSKKLLLSDSGFYLCAWSLAGVKYEQYFGPGTRLTVT.